These 4 T cell receptor beta chains came from one sample sequenced in a study of blood T cell repertoires in COVID-19. Assay: immunoSEQ multiplex PCR; the TCRdb copy retains only in-frame clones and omits some. The sample has about 76,000 clones; roughly 91% are singletons. Sequencing was done on a sample of peripheral blood. All receptors come from a woman in her forties or fifties in a cohort sampled during active COVID-19.

The rearrangement joins TRBV3-1 (or the pseudogene TRBV3-2) to TRBJ2-2, with 8 bases fitting TRBD2. This CDR3 is built from 15 residues. Germline CDR1 reads LGHDT; CDR2 reads YNNKEL (reference sequence). After removal of 0 bases from V and 6 bases from J, the junction contained 3 bases not matched to a gene. The CDR3 loop reads CASSQDSSGSGELFF. The CDR3 DNA follows: TGTGCCAGCAGCCAAGATTCTAGCGGGTCCGGGGAGCTGTTTTTT.

The chain is built from TRBV19 and TRBJ1-1; D not resolved. The CDR3 covers 13 residues. V dropped 7 bases and J dropped 2 bases, with 11 bases sitting between them. The germline V gene encodes CDR1 LNHDA and CDR2 SQIVND (reference sequence). The CDR3 region has the DNA TGTGCCAGTAATCCAACGGGTAACACTGAAGCTTTCTTT. It translates to CASNPTGNTEAFF.

The genes are TRBV11-2 and TRBJ2-3, with 12 bases that match TRBD2. The CDR3 totals 18 residues. Germline V gene sequence: CDR1 SGHAT, CDR2 FQNNGV. Unmatched junction bases numbered 10, after V lost 0 bases and J lost 6 bases. The CDR3 is CASSLDKLAGGPLDTQYF. In nucleotides, the CDR3 is TGTGCCAGCAGCTTAGACAAGCTAGCGGGAGGGCCTTTGGATACGCAGTATTTT. The whole variable domain, filled in from reference TRBV11-2 and TRBJ2-3, reads EAGVAQSPRYKIIEKRQSVAFWCNPISGHATLYWYQQILGQGPKLLIQFQNNGVVDDSQLPKDRFSAERLKGVDSTLKIQPAKLEDSAVYLCASSLDKLAGGPLDTQYFGPGTRLTVL.

V usage is TRBV11-2 and J usage is TRBJ2-3, with 10 bases aligning to TRBD2. Germline trimming cut 2 bases from V and 1 base from J; bases unmatched to any gene: 6. The CDR3 contains 17 residues. Germline V lookup: CDR1 SGHAT, CDR2 FQNNGV. DNA of the CDR3: TGTGCCAGCAGCTTATATCCCGGGACTAGCGGCACAGATACGCAGTATTTT. It yields the protein CASSLYPGTSGTDTQYF.